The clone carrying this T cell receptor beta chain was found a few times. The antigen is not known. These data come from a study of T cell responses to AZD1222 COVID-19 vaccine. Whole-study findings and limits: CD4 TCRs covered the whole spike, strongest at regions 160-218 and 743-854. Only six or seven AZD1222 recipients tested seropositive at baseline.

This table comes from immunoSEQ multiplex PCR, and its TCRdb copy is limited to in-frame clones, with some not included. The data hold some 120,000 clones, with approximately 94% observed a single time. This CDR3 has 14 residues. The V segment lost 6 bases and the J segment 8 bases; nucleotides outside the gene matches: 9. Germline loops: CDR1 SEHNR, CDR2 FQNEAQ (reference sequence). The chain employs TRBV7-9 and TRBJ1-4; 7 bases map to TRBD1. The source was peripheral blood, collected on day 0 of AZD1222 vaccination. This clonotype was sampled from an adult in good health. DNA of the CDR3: TGTGCCAGCAGATCTGACAGGGCTGACGAAAAACTGTTTTTT. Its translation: CASRSDRADEKLFF.